These 4 T cell receptor beta chains came from one sample sequenced in a study of beta chain features in type 1 diabetes. The sequenced template was cDNA made from the entire isolated RNA. Some clones are missing from TCRdb's copy, which holds only in-frame ones; the method was immunoSEQ multiplex PCR. Seen here are about 620,000 clones, around 16% observed once, and the top ten hold about 0.093%. Sequenced material: naive CD4+ T cells from blood. The receptors derive from a man between 18 and 29 years old in good health.

In this sample, this clone turned up a few times. The chain is built from TRBV28 and TRBJ2-3; 10 positions agree with TRBD2. This CDR3 spans 16 amino acids. V shed 3 bases, J shed 1 base, and the junction held 4 bases outside the gene matches. Per the germline V gene, CDR1 is MDHEN and CDR2 is SYDVKM. CDR3 in amino acids: CASSLFLAGGTDTQYF. The CDR3 region has the DNA TGTGCCAGCAGTTTGTTTCTAGCGGGAGGCACAGATACGCAGTATTTT.

This clone has only a few counts. The chain links TRBV5-6 to TRBJ2-1, with D tentatively TRBD1 or TRBD2 (5 bases each). This CDR3 contains 15 residues. V lost 1 base, J lost 5 bases, and 13 bases lay in between. Germline V CDR1 and CDR2: SGHDT, YYEEEE. The CDR3: CASSLIGQGHNEQFF. The CDR3 DNA reads TGTGCCAGCAGCTTGATCGGCCAGGGACACAATGAGCAGTTCTTC.

The gene calls are TRBV7-3 and TRBJ2-7; 12 bases map to TRBD2. Germline trimming cut 6 bases from V and 5 bases from J; bases unmatched to any gene: 2. Germline lookup yields CDR1 SGHTA and CDR2 FQGTGA. The CDR3 is 13 amino acids. The CDR3 reads CASRRTSGNEQYF. The CDR3 nucleotides read TGTGCCAGCAGACGGACTAGCGGGAACGAGCAGTACTTC. The whole variable domain, filled in from reference TRBV7-3 and TRBJ2-7, reads GAGVSQTPSNKVTEKGKYVELRCDPISGHTALYWYRQSLGQGPEFLIYFQGTGAADDSGLPNDRFFAVRPEGSVSTLKIQRTERGDSAVYLCASRRTSGNEQYFGPGTRLTVT.

The chain couples TRBV7-9 to TRBJ2-2; TRBD2 agrees at 8 bases. Trimming cost V 5 bases and J 5 bases; bases outside gene matches: 7. The CDR3 is made up of 15 amino acids. The germline V gene has CDR1 SEHNR and CDR2 FQNEAQ (reference sequence). CDR3 coding DNA: TGTGCCAGCAGCCGCGCGGGAGGCGGGACCGGGGAGCTGTTTTTT. This sequence encodes CASSRAGGGTGELFF. Drawing the rest from reference TRBV7-9 and TRBJ2-2, the complete variable domain is DTGVSQNPRHKITKRGQNVTFRCDPISEHNRLYWYRQTLGQGPEFLTYFQNEAQLEKSRLLSDRFSAERPKGSFSTLEIQRTEQGDSAMYLCASSRAGGGTGELFFGEGSRLTVL.